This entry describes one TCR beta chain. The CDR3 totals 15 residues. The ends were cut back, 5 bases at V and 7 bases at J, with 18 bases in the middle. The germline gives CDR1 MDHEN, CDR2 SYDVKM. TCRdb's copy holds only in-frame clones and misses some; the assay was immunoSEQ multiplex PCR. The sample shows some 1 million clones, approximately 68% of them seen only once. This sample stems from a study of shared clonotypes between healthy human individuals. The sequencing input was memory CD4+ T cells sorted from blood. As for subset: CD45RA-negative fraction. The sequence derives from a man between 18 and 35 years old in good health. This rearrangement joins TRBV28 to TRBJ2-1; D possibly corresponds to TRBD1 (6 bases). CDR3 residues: CASSTPGGRRNEQFF. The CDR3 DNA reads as TGTGCCAGCAGTACCCCTGGGGGCCGGAGGAATGAGCAGTTCTTC.